The 13 T cell receptor beta chains in this list originate from one sample, sequenced in a study of cytomegalovirus exposure and HLA in healthy donors. The PCR contained 60 Vbeta and 13 Jbeta primers. Profiled with immunoSEQ multiplex PCR; TCRdb holds only in-frame clones, not every one. The data contain roughly 98,000 clones, 81% of them seen just once; the ten biggest clones take up 1.4% to 1.5%. What was sequenced was PBMCs. The source is a man aged 35 to 55 in good health and CMV-seronegative.

The chain employs TRBV5-1 and TRBJ2-5; 10 bases fit TRBD1. This CDR3 is built from 15 residues. The J segment lost 3 bases and the V segment lost 5 bases, leaving 7 bases of the junction unmatched. Germline-derived CDR1 and CDR2 are SGHRS and YFSETQ. For the CDR3, the DNA is TGCGCCAGCAGGCGGGACAGGGGAGGTAAAGAGACCCAGTACTTC. Residues: CASRRDRGGKETQYF.

As to this clone: Sequence at one end of the junction differs from germline and may be a read error. The chain recombines TRBV6-1 with TRBJ2-1; D may be TRBD1 (6 bases). This CDR3 is 14 amino acids long. Germline V gene sequence: CDR1 MNHNS, CDR2 SASEGT. CDR3 coding DNA: TGTGCCGGCAGTGAAGGGACACCCTACAATGAGCAGTTCTTC. It encodes CAGSEGTPYNEQFF.

This CDR3 is CASSVPSGTRYNEQFF. The CDR3 DNA reads as TGTGCCAGCAGCGTACCTAGCGGGACTCGCTACAATGAGCAGTTCTTC. The rearrangement uses TRBV9 and TRBJ2-1; TRBD2 matches 9 bases. This CDR3 contains 16 residues. Germline V gene sequence: CDR1 SGDLS, CDR2 YYNGEE. J lost 3 bases, V lost 1 base, and 5 bases had no gene match.

This chain uses TRBV6-4 with TRBJ2-4; possibly TRBD2 for D (6 bases). Germline V gene data show CDR1 as MRHNA and CDR2 as SNTAGT. Trimming cost V 7 bases and J 8 bases, with 18 bases left between them. This CDR3 spans 14 amino acids. The chain's CDR3 is CASKADSWEDIQYF. CDR3 DNA sequence: TGTGCCAGCAAAGCGGACTCGTGGGAGGACATTCAGTACTTC.

CDR3 in DNA: TGTGCCAGCAGCGTAGGAGACAGGAATTCACCCCTCCACTTT. Amino acids: CASSVGDRNSPLHF. The chain employs TRBV9 and TRBJ1-6; possibly TRBD1 for D (6 bases). The germline V gene has CDR1 SGDLS and CDR2 YYNGEE. Trimming removed 0 bases from V and 7 bases from J, with 8 bases in between. CDR3 length: 14 residues.

The chain carries TRBV10-2 and TRBJ1-6; 9 nucleotides match TRBD1. J was trimmed by 4 bases and V by 6 bases; bases with no gene match: 7. Germline values: CDR1 WSHSY, CDR2 SAAADI. This CDR3 has 16 residues. The CDR3 DNA is TGCGCCAGCAGGGACAGGGGTCCCTCATATAATTCACCCCTCCACTTT. Residues: CASRDRGPSYNSPLHF.

This clone was seen a handful of times. The J gene is TRBJ1-3, the V gene TRBV7-9; 8 nucleotides line up with TRBD1. The germline gives CDR1 SEHNR, CDR2 FQNEAQ (reference sequence). After removal of 2 bases from V and 2 bases from J, the junction contained 2 bases not matched to a gene. The CDR3 length is 15 residues. CDR3 amino acids: CASSLLTGAGNTIYF. Here the CDR3 DNA reads TGTGCCAGCAGCTTATTGACAGGGGCTGGAAACACCATATATTTT.

The rearrangement links TRBV30 to TRBJ2-1; TRBD1 agrees at 12 bases. CDR3 length: 14 amino acids. CDR1 is GTSNPN, CDR2 SVGIG, per germline (reference sequence). Unmatched junction bases numbered 4, after V lost 2 bases and J lost 8 bases. For the CDR3, the DNA is TGTGCCTGGAGTCGGGACAGGGGGCTTGATGAGCAGTTCTTC. Amino acid sequence: CAWSRDRGLDEQFF.

CDR3 in amino acids: CASRLSDGPIDEQYF. In DNA form, the CDR3 reads TGTGCCAGCCGACTATCCGACGGACCGATCGACGAGCAGTACTTC. V is TRBV6-5 and J is TRBJ2-7; D may be TRBD2 (5 bases). The CDR3 has 15 residues. Trimming stripped 8 bases from V and 5 bases from J, with 22 bases between. CDR1 MNHEY and CDR2 SVGAGI come from the germline V gene.

This chain connects TRBV28 to TRBJ2-7; 8 positions agree with TRBD1. The CDR3 is made up of 15 amino acids. The V and J ends lost 6 bases and 7 bases, in that order; junction bases with no gene match: 14. Per germline, CDR1 MDHEN and CDR2 SYDVKM. Here the CDR3 reads CASRAHGQGAGEQYF. Written as DNA, the CDR3 is TGTGCCAGCAGGGCCCACGGGCAGGGGGCAGGGGAGCAGTACTTC.

The rearrangement uses TRBV10-3 and TRBJ2-1; 13 bases map to TRBD2. Germline assignment: CDR1 ENHRY and CDR2 SYGVKD. After removal of 0 bases from V and 7 bases from J, the junction contained 0 bases not matched to a gene. The CDR3 runs to 15 residues. CDR3 nucleotide sequence: TGTGCCATCAGTGAGTCGGGACTAGCGGGAAATGAGCAGTTCTTC. This sequence encodes CAISESGLAGNEQFF.

The rearrangement joins TRBV2 to TRBJ1-2; D uncertain. The CDR3 runs 15 residues. Germline V gene lookup returns CDR1 SNHLY and CDR2 FYNNEI. V was pared by 8 bases and J by 2 bases, with 18 bases between. The CDR3 coding sequence is TGTGCCAGCGAACCTAATTCATTATTAAACTATGGCTACACCTTC. It codes for CASEPNSLLNYGYTF.

V is TRBV19 and J is TRBJ2-2; TRBD1 matches at 9 bases. Germline V gene lookup returns CDR1 LNHDA and CDR2 SQIVND (reference sequence). The J segment lost 6 bases and the V segment lost 1 base, leaving 3 bases of the junction unmatched. This CDR3 comprises 15 residues. This CDR3 is CASSIGGQGAGELFF. The CDR3 DNA follows: TGTGCCAGTAGTATAGGGGGACAGGGCGCCGGGGAGCTGTTTTTT.